This T cell receptor beta chain was identified in a study of T cell responses to AZD1222 COVID-19 vaccine. Findings of the study overall: Vaccination with two AZD1222 doses was followed by a rise in Spike-specific TCR breadth and depth. Spike-wide coverage was observed for vaccine-associated CD4 TCRs, with dominant responses at 160-218 and 743-854. Clonal diversity was possibly underestimated; the donors were predominantly white British and more often female. Repertoires in all cases were sampled only once the peak T cell response had passed.

The method was immunoSEQ multiplex PCR; TCRdb's version includes in-frame clones alone and lacks a portion of them. Of about 180,000 clones listed, approximately 94% are singletons. Remarks on this clone: Its target is unknown.

The input for sequencing was peripheral blood, taken 28 days after the second AZD1222 dose. The receptor comes from an adult who received the AZD1222 COVID-19 vaccine.

This CDR3 reads CASSQVGYEQYF. CDR3 bases: TGCGCCAGCAGCCAAGTGGGCTACGAGCAGTACTTC. The chain joins TRBV4-1 to TRBJ2-7; D is unresolved. Germline values: CDR1 MGHRA, CDR2 YSYEKL. The length of the CDR3 is 12 residues. Trimming took off 1 base at V and 3 bases at J, with 4 bases between the two ends.